The 23 T cell receptor beta chains below all came from one sample that was sequenced in a study of CD8+ T cells in alopecia areata. RNA was extracted and reverse transcribed into cDNA as the sequencing template. Some clones are missing from TCRdb's copy, which holds only in-frame ones; the method was immunoSEQ multiplex PCR. The sample carries roughly 130,000 clones, around three fifths recorded once. Specimen: CD4+ T cells sorted from blood, collected at week 0. These receptors were obtained from a human donor with alopecia areata.

This clone was counted a few times. The rearrangement links TRBV7-2 to TRBJ1-4; D unresolved. The CDR3 consists of 16 residues. The germline CDR1 and CDR2 sequences are SGHTA and FQGNSA. V shed 2 bases and J shed 0 bases, with 10 bases lying between them. CDR3 amino acids: CASSLSALATNEKLFF. CDR3 nucleotide sequence: TGTGCCAGCAGCTTATCAGCCCTCGCAACTAATGAAAAACTGTTTTTT. Full variable domain (remainder filled in from reference TRBV7-2 and TRBJ1-4): GAGVSQSPSNKVTEKGKDVELRCDPISGHTALYWYRQSLGQGLEFLIYFQGNSAPDKSGLPSDRFSAERTGGSVSTLTIQRTQQEDSAVYLCASSLSALATNEKLFFGSGTQLSVL.

The table lists this clone with a few counts. J is TRBJ2-5 and V is TRBV4-1; D is perhaps TRBD1 (5 bases). Germline V lookup: CDR1 MGHRA, CDR2 YSYEKL. V dropped 3 bases and J dropped 0 bases, with 5 bases sitting between them. The CDR3 runs 13 residues. The CDR3, as DNA: TGCGCCAGCAGCCAGGGGCACCAAGAGACCCAGTACTTC. Its translation is CASSQGHQETQYF.

This clone has more than one count but fewer than ten. This chain uses TRBV6-6 with TRBJ1-2, with 10 bases that match TRBD1. The CDR3 spans 14 residues. V lost 5 bases and J lost 3; bases outside the gene matches: 3. The germline CDR1 and CDR2 sequences are MNHNY and SVGAGI (reference sequence). The CDR3 region has the DNA TGTGCCAGCAGTCTCGGACAGGGGGACTATGGCTACACCTTC. This encodes CASSLGQGDYGYTF.

V and J are TRBV5-1 and TRBJ2-7; 9 nucleotides align to TRBD2. Germline CDR1 and CDR2: SGHRS and YFSETQ. This CDR3 region has 14 residues. Trimming at V came to 1 base and at J to 6 bases, leaving 5 bases not matched to a gene. Here the CDR3 DNA reads TGCGCCAGCAGCTTGTTGTTGCGGGAGGGCGAGCAGTACTTC. Residues: CASSLLLREGEQYF.

This chain links TRBV5-1 with TRBJ2-3, with D possibly TRBD2 on 7 matching bases. Between the trimmed V and J ends, which lost 3 bases and 0 bases, there was a span of 8 bases. Looked up from germline, CDR1 is SGHRS and CDR2 is YFSETQ. CDR3 size: 14 residues. This CDR3 reads CASSWGGSTDTQYF. In DNA form, the CDR3 reads TGCGCCAGCAGCTGGGGGGGCAGCACAGATACGCAGTATTTT.

This chain links TRBV6-6 with TRBJ2-1, with 10 bases lining up with TRBD2. CDR1 is MNHNY, CDR2 SVGAGI, per germline (reference sequence). J gave up 5 bases and V 10 bases, and 8 bases lay outside the gene matches. There are 14 residues in the CDR3. CDR3 region: CATTGGLANNEQFF. In DNA form, the CDR3 reads TGTGCCACCACGGGGGGACTAGCGAACAATGAGCAGTTCTTC.

This chain uses TRBV11-3 with TRBJ2-3; 14 nucleotides align to TRBD2. Trimming removed 5 bases from V and 0 bases from J; junction bases left unmatched: 4. Germline lookup yields CDR1 SGHNT and CDR2 YENEEA. This CDR3 is built from 17 residues. CDR3 sequence: CASSPGTSGSSTDTQYF. For the CDR3, the DNA is TGTGCCAGCAGCCCGGGGACTAGCGGGAGTAGCACAGATACGCAGTATTTT.

This clone was found a few times. The chain joins TRBV5-1 to TRBJ2-7, with TRBD2 matching 8 bases. This CDR3 contains 16 residues. V lost 4 bases, J lost 7 bases, and 16 bases stayed unmatched. CDR1 and CDR2 (germline): SGHRS, YFSETQ. The CDR3 DNA reads TGCGCCAGCAGCCCCGCCGTGCTAGCGGGTTCAGGGGAGCAGTACTTC. Translated, it gives CASSPAVLAGSGEQYF.

This chain joins TRBV30 and TRBJ2-7; tentatively, D is TRBD1 (6 bases). Germline V gene sequence: CDR1 GTSNPN, CDR2 SVGIG (reference sequence). Deletions cut 1 base from V and 3 bases from J, with 7 bases between. The CDR3 has 12 amino acids. CDR3 protein: CAWSEQGYEQYF. CDR3 coding DNA: TGTGCCTGGAGTGAACAGGGCTACGAGCAGTACTTC.

V usage is TRBV2 and J usage is TRBJ1-4; D is possibly TRBD1 (6 bases). The CDR3 runs 15 residues. Germline CDR1 reads SNHLY; CDR2 reads FYNNEI. Trimming pared 5 bases from V and 0 bases from J, leaving 10 bases between. CDR3 nucleotide sequence: TGTGCCAGCAGTTTAGGACAGACAACTAATGAAAAACTGTTTTTT. This encodes CASSLGQTTNEKLFF.

The chain links TRBV11-2 to TRBJ1-6, with unresolved D. Per the germline V gene, CDR1 is SGHAT and CDR2 is FQNNGV. Trimming removed 7 bases at V and 2 bases at J, with 12 bases between. The length of the CDR3 is 15 residues. CDR3 residues: CASTPAPAYNSPLHF. The CDR3 DNA follows: TGTGCCAGCACCCCAGCCCCGGCCTATAATTCACCCCTCCACTTT. The variable domain in full, with the rest retrieved from reference TRBV11-2 and TRBJ1-6, is EAGVAQSPRYKIIEKRQSVAFWCNPISGHATLYWYQQILGQGPKLLIQFQNNGVVDDSQLPKDRFSAERLKGVDSTLKIQPAKLEDSAVYLCASTPAPAYNSPLHFGNGTRLTVT.

The chain joins TRBV6-5 to TRBJ2-7; 7 positions match TRBD1. V shed 5 bases, J shed 0 bases, and the junction held 7 bases outside the gene matches. CDR3 length equals 15 residues. Germline CDR1 and CDR2: MNHEY and SVGAGI. The CDR3 bases are TGTGCCAGCAGTCCTCCGGGACAGAGCTCCTACGAGCAGTACTTC. This encodes CASSPPGQSSYEQYF.

The chain employs TRBV27 and TRBJ2-7, with TRBD1 identical over 9 bases. J lost 2 bases, V lost 6 bases, and 17 bases had no gene match. The CDR3 covers 18 residues. Germline-derived CDR1 and CDR2 are MNHEY and SMNVEV (reference sequence). CDR3 residues: CASRPVRGQGRIPYEQYF. CDR3 nucleotides: TGTGCCAGCAGGCCCGTCCGGGGACAGGGAAGAATCCCCTACGAGCAGTACTTC.

CDR3: CASSYSLGPTYEQYF. CDR3 coding DNA: TGTGCCAGCAGTTACTCCTTGGGACCGACTTACGAGCAGTACTTC. The rearrangement joins TRBV6-5 to TRBJ2-7; D possibly uses TRBD1 or TRBD2 (5 bases each). The CDR3 covers 15 residues. CDR1 is MNHEY and CDR2 is SVGAGI in the germline V gene. Trimming cost V 0 bases and J 4 bases, with 13 bases left between them.

This chain links TRBV6-1 with TRBJ2-5, with D perhaps TRBD2 (5 bases). The germline V and J ends were trimmed by 3 bases and 1 base, with 15 bases remaining between them. CDR3 size: 16 residues. Germline V gene sequence: CDR1 MNHNS, CDR2 SASEGT. CDR3 sequence reads: CASSDAGGSVQETQYF. In DNA, the CDR3 is TGTGCCAGCAGTGATGCGGGTGGGAGTGTCCAAGAGACCCAGTACTTC.

This clone has just a few counts. This chain joins TRBV4-1 and TRBJ2-5, with 10 bases matching TRBD1. The CDR3 loop spans 16 amino acids. Per germline, CDR1 MGHRA and CDR2 YSYEKL. J lost 5 bases, V lost 0 bases, and 6 bases had no gene match. Here the CDR3 DNA reads TGCGCCAGCAGCCAAGATACGGGACAGGGGTGGGAGACCCAGTACTTC. Translation: CASSQDTGQGWETQYF.

This clone has more than one count but fewer than ten. This chain joins TRBV7-2 and TRBJ2-7; D is ambiguous. The CDR3 sequence is 16 residues long. Trimming stripped 0 bases from V and 0 bases from J, with 12 bases between. Germline loops: CDR1 SGHTA, CDR2 FQGNSA. CDR3 sequence: CASSLAAGPGSYEQYF. The CDR3, as DNA: TGTGCCAGCAGCTTAGCGGCCGGGCCTGGCTCCTACGAGCAGTACTTC.

This clone was seen a few times. The chain recombines TRBV15 with TRBJ1-2, with D perhaps TRBD1 (6 bases). This CDR3 spans 15 amino acids. Trimming removed 6 bases at V and 8 bases at J, with 22 bases between. Per the germline V gene, CDR1 is LNHNV and CDR2 is YYDKDF (reference sequence). The CDR3 here is CATSPGGRITGGYTF. DNA for the CDR3: TGTGCCACCAGTCCTGGGGGGCGTATTACGGGCGGCTACACCTTC. Filled out from reference TRBV15 and TRBJ1-2, the complete variable domain reads DAMVIQNPRYQVTQFGKPVTLSCSQTLNHNVMYWYQQKSSQAPKLLFHYYDKDFNNEADTPDNFQSRRPNTSFCFLDIRSPGLGDTAMYLCATSPGGRITGGYTFGSGTRLTVV.

The chain joins TRBV5-1 to TRBJ1-3; D is ambiguous. In germline, CDR1 is SGHRS, CDR2 YFSETQ. CDR3 length: 16 residues. The germline V and J ends were trimmed by 0 bases and 3 bases, with 13 bases remaining between them. The CDR3 DNA reads TGCGCCAGCAGCTTGGCCCCAGGAGGGAGTGGAAACACCATATATTTT. Translated, it gives CASSLAPGGSGNTIYF.

As concerns this clone: Likely a read error: the CDR3 ends without its conserved phenylalanine or tryptophan. Here the CDR3 DNA reads TGCGCCAGCAGCCAAGACCGGGCGGGAAGCAGGGGCTACACCCTC. Encoded protein: CASSQDRAGSRGYTL. The rearrangement uses TRBV4-3 and TRBJ1-2; D uncertain. Looked up from germline, CDR1 is LGHNA and CDR2 is YSLEER. This CDR3 spans 15 amino acids. V was clipped by 0 bases and J by 8 bases, with 16 bases between them.

This rearrangement joins TRBV19 to TRBJ2-2; 12 nucleotides line up with TRBD2. In germline, CDR1 is LNHDA, CDR2 SQIVND (reference sequence). V lost 9 bases and J lost 5; bases outside the gene matches: 7. This CDR3 comprises 15 residues. The CDR3 protein is CASILAGGFTGELFF. The CDR3, as DNA: TGTGCCAGCATACTAGCGGGAGGATTTACCGGGGAGCTGTTTTTT.

CDR3 region: CATSRLSGGGTDTQYF. CDR3 nucleotides: TGTGCCACCAGCAGACTAAGCGGGGGGGGCACAGATACGCAGTATTTT. The rearrangement links TRBV15 to TRBJ2-3, with 10 bases aligning to TRBD2. V dropped 2 bases and J dropped 1; count of bases not matched to a gene: 3. The V gene's germline CDR1 is LNHNV and CDR2 YYDKDF (reference sequence). This CDR3 is built from 16 residues. The variable domain in full, completed from reference TRBV15 and TRBJ2-3, reads DAMVIQNPRYQVTQFGKPVTLSCSQTLNHNVMYWYQQKSSQAPKLLFHYYDKDFNNEADTPDNFQSRRPNTSFCFLDIRSPGLGDTAMYLCATSRLSGGGTDTQYFGPGTRLTVL.

This chain links TRBV5-6 with TRBJ1-3, with 8 bases aligning to TRBD1. Germline V CDR1 and CDR2: SGHDT, YYEEEE. Trimming took 4 bases from V and 2 from J; bases not matched to a gene: 2. The CDR3 sequence is 14 residues long. The CDR3 reads CASSRTGPGNTIYF. The CDR3, as DNA: TGTGCCAGCAGCCGGACAGGGCCTGGAAACACCATATATTTT.